This paragraph reports one TCR beta chain. The antigen is undetermined. Some clones are missing from TCRdb's copy, which holds only in-frame ones; the method was immunoSEQ multiplex PCR. This table holds a few hundred thousand clones, about 93% found once. The data belong to a study of brain T cells in children with intractable seizures. Findings and caveats of the study: Pre-surgery blood may have been undersampled, hiding some clones.

This CDR3 is built from 16 residues. With V trimmed by 3 bases and J by 3 bases, 9 bases remained unmatched. CDR1 SGHVS and CDR2 FNYEAQ come from the germline V gene. This sample's time point: blood from clinic visit 5 months post-surgery; TSC patient then seizure free. Surgery cases with the highest brain T cell transcript signatures were chosen for sequencing. The receptor's source is a boy under two years old with tuberous sclerosis and intractable seizures. This chain uses TRBV7-6 with TRBJ2-7; 9 positions agree with TRBD1. The sample consisted of peripheral blood, taken roughly 5 months after surgery. This CDR3 is CASSFSQGAYLYEQYF. As DNA, the CDR3 is TGTGCCAGCAGCTTCTCACAGGGGGCGTACCTCTACGAGCAGTACTTC.